These 5 T cell receptor beta chains originate from one sample sequenced in a study of neurological immune-mediated disorders. TCRdb re-called the 5' RACE reads through MiXCR, storing one row per CDR3 protein. The sample carries some 80,000 distinct CDR3 sequences, 5% to 6% recorded once. Indicated time point: longitudinal time-point 2. The sample comprised PBMCs. The receptors stem from a woman aged 55-75 years with multiple sclerosis.

At least ten counts were recorded for this clonotype. The chain joins TRBV3-1 to TRBJ1-1, with D perhaps TRBD1 (5 bases). Germline-derived CDR1 and CDR2 are LGHDT and YNNKEL (reference sequence). The CDR3 totals 14 residues. The ends were cut back, 4 bases at V and 1 base at J, with 10 bases in the middle. CDR3 in DNA: TGTGCCAGCAGCCGGGACGGATGGAACACTGAAGCTTTCTTT. Translating gives CASSRDGWNTEAFF.

In its sample, this clonotype was seen many times. V usage is TRBV5-1 and J usage is TRBJ1-6; TRBD1 matches at 8 bases. V lost 1 base, J lost 0 bases, and 6 bases stayed unmatched. The CDR3 has 18 residues. Germline V lookup: CDR1 SGHRS, CDR2 YFSETQ. The CDR3 DNA follows: TGCGCCAGCAGCTTGAGGGGGGGACAGGCCTCCTATAATTCACCCCTCCACTTT. Its translation: CASSLRGGQASYNSPLHF.

This clonotype has a count of ten or more. The chain recombines TRBV20-1 with TRBJ2-3, with D perhaps being TRBD1 or TRBD2 (6 bases each). V gave up 3 bases and J gave up 5 bases, with 18 bases separating them. The CDR3 consists of 15 residues. Germline V gene sequence: CDR1 DFQATT, CDR2 SNEGSKA (reference sequence). CDR3 in DNA: TGCAGTGCTAGCGGGGGCTGGCTGGGTGGAGATACGCAGTATTTT. It specifies CSASGGWLGGDTQYF.

This clonotype occurred many times. V and J are TRBV3-1 and TRBJ2-7; 14 bases are a match to TRBD2. Germline loops: CDR1 LGHDT, CDR2 YNNKEL (reference sequence). This CDR3 region has 17 residues. V lost 3 bases and J lost 1; bases outside the gene matches: 5. CDR3 loop: CASSQEGLAGVSYEQYF. CDR3 in DNA: TGTGCCAGCAGCCAGGAGGGACTAGCGGGGGTTTCCTACGAGCAGTACTTC.

This clonotype was counted ten times or more. The V gene is TRBV4-1, the J gene TRBJ1-2; D gene unclear. Germline lookup yields CDR1 MGHRA and CDR2 YSYEKL. Trimming took off 1 base at V and 1 base at J, with 13 bases between the two ends. CDR3 length: 16 amino acids. As DNA, the CDR3 is TGCGCCAGCAGCCAAGGCGATCGCAGGCGTAACTATGGCTACACCTTC. Amino acids: CASSQGDRRRNYGYTF.